The clone carrying this TCR beta chain was observed a single time. The sample is drawn from a study of glioma-infiltrating T cells after dendritic cell vaccination. Trimming removed 8 bases at V and 0 bases at J, with 17 bases between. CDR1 SQVTM and CDR2 ANQGSEA come from the germline V gene. This CDR3 has 15 amino acids. Clones were read by immunoSEQ multiplex PCR, and TCRdb kept only the in-frame ones, dropping some. The table lists 80,000 to 95,000 clones, about 85% of them singletons. The time point denotes: after dendritic cell vaccination, including at tumor progression/relapse. The material sequenced was blood, taken after dendritic cell vaccination. The chain combines TRBV29-1 with TRBJ1-3; D call uncertain. This sequence was found in a human donor with glioblastoma. Written as DNA, the CDR3 is TGCAGCATCGAGGGAGGGAACCTCTCTGGAAACACCATATATTTT. It translates to CSIEGGNLSGNTIYF.